The next 12 T cell receptor beta chains were all read from a single sample in a study of blood T cell repertoires in COVID-19. Some clones are missing from TCRdb's copy, which holds only in-frame ones; the method was immunoSEQ multiplex PCR. Of just under 150,000 clones listed, around 87% were seen once; the top ten hold roughly 37%. The sequenced material came from peripheral blood. The receptors were sampled from a man aged 45 to 65 who had recovered from COVID-19.

V and J are TRBV7-8 and TRBJ2-3; no clear D. The CDR3 spans 16 residues. V lost 1 base and J lost 0, with 11 bases in between. Germline CDR1 reads SGHVS; CDR2 reads FQNEAQ. CDR3: CASSLGVWSSTDTQYF. The CDR3 nucleotides read TGTGCCAGCAGCTTAGGGGTCTGGAGCAGCACAGATACGCAGTATTTT.

This clone was counted only a few times. V gene TRBV5-4 combines with J gene TRBJ1-1, with D unresolved. Germline V gives CDR1 SGHNT, CDR2 YYREEE (reference sequence). V was pared by 0 bases and J by 0 bases, with 3 bases between. The CDR3 consists of 13 residues. CDR3 DNA: TGTGCCAGCAGCTTGGCCGTGAACACTGAAGCTTTCTTT. Translation: CASSLAVNTEAFF.

The gene calls are TRBV7-6 and TRBJ1-3; tentatively, D is TRBD1 (6 bases). The V and J ends lost 1 base and 2 bases respectively, with 12 bases between them. This CDR3 is 16 amino acids long. Germline CDR1 SGHVS, CDR2 FNYEAQ. In DNA, the CDR3 is TGTGCCAGCAGCTTAGGTTGGCAGGGGACTGGAAACACCATATATTTT. Protein: CASSLGWQGTGNTIYF. The variable domain in full, with the rest retrieved from reference TRBV7-6 and TRBJ1-3, is GAGVSQSPRYKVTKRGQDVALRCDPISGHVSLYWYRQALGQGPEFLTYFNYEAQQDKSGLPNDRFSAERPEGSISTLTIQRTEQRDSAMYRCASSLGWQGTGNTIYFGEGSWLTVV.

This rearrangement joins TRBV6-5 to TRBJ1-4; possible D gene TRBD1, 5 bases. Trimming stripped 4 bases from V and 8 bases from J, with 11 bases between. CDR1 is MNHEY, CDR2 SVGAGI, per germline. There are 13 residues in the CDR3. CDR3 coding DNA: TGTGCCAGCAGTTTGAGACAGTCCGAAAAACTGTTTTTT. Encoded protein: CASSLRQSEKLFF.

The chain has TRBV2 and TRBJ1-5; TRBD1 agrees at 7 bases. Trimming cost V 7 bases and J 5 bases; bases outside gene matches: 8. The germline V gene encodes CDR1 SNHLY and CDR2 FYNNEI. The CDR3 covers 14 residues. CDR3 residues: CASNDRDPYQPQHF. The CDR3 region has the DNA TGTGCCAGCAATGACAGGGATCCATATCAGCCCCAGCATTTT. Drawing the rest from reference TRBV2 and TRBJ1-5, the complete variable domain is EPEVTQTPSHQVTQMGQEVILRCVPISNHLYFYWYRQILGQKVEFLVSFYNNEISEKSEIFDDQFSVERPDGSNFTLKIRSTKLEDSAMYFCASNDRDPYQPQHFGDGTRLSIL.

This clone was found once. The CDR3 loop reads CASSLAGGIQYF. The CDR3 DNA is TGCGCCAGCAGCTTGGCCGGAGGCATTCAGTACTTC. The chain employs TRBV5-1 and TRBJ2-4; D perhaps matches TRBD2 (5 bases). The germline V and J ends were trimmed by 0 bases and 9 bases, with 7 bases remaining between them. Germline-derived CDR1 and CDR2 are SGHRS and YFSETQ. This CDR3 is built from 12 residues.

A few counts support this clone. V is TRBV6-2 or TRBV6-3 and J is TRBJ1-5; tentatively, D is TRBD1 (5 bases). This CDR3 is built from 16 residues. Trimming cost V 0 bases and J 2 bases, with 11 bases left between them. Germline V gives CDR1 MNHEY, CDR2 SVGEGT. Here the CDR3 reads CASSYSGQGRNQPQHF. Written as DNA, the CDR3 is TGTGCCAGCAGTTACTCGGGGCAGGGCCGCAATCAGCCCCAGCATTTT.

The chain combines TRBV2 with TRBJ2-7; the match to TRBD2 covers 7 bases. J gave up 1 base and V 6 bases, and 6 bases lay outside the gene matches. The CDR3 has 14 residues. CDR1 is SNHLY and CDR2 is FYNNEI in the germline V gene. The CDR3 nucleotides read TGTGCCAGCAGAGATGGGGGGGTGTCCTACGAGCAGTACTTC. It yields the protein CASRDGGVSYEQYF.

The rearrangement uses TRBV19 and TRBJ2-2; D possibly corresponds to TRBD2 (7 bases). This CDR3 has 16 amino acids. V was cut by 5 bases and J by 0 bases, with 13 bases left in between. Germline assignment: CDR1 LNHDA and CDR2 SQIVND (reference sequence). DNA of the CDR3: TGTGCCAGTAGTGGGCGGGGGCCTTCGAACACCGGGGAGCTGTTTTTT. Protein product: CASSGRGPSNTGELFF.

V and J are TRBV28 and TRBJ2-1; 7 nucleotides match TRBD1. The CDR3 runs 16 residues. V shed 1 base and J 2 bases; nucleotides not matched to a gene: 5. The germline CDR1 and CDR2 sequences are MDHEN and SYDVKM. CDR3 region: CASSLSGQAPYNEQFF. DNA of the CDR3: TGTGCCAGCAGTTTATCAGGACAGGCCCCCTACAATGAGCAGTTCTTC.

The chain combines TRBV3-1 (or the pseudogene TRBV3-2) with TRBJ1-4; 10 bases are shared with TRBD1. Germline loops: CDR1 LGHDT, CDR2 YNNKEL (reference sequence). The CDR3 covers 17 residues. V lost 0 bases to trimming and J lost 7 bases; unmatched junction nucleotides: 8. Here the CDR3 DNA reads TGTGCCAGCAGCCAAGACTCCCGACAGGGGGCGTTTGAAAAACTGTTTTTT. Encoded protein: CASSQDSRQGAFEKLFF.

The rearrangement links TRBV6-1 to TRBJ1-2; D not resolved. With 2 bases removed from V and 0 bases from J, the gap between germline ends came to 19 bases. There are 18 residues in the CDR3. Per the germline V gene, CDR1 is MNHNS and CDR2 is SASEGT. The CDR3 DNA sequence: TGTGCCAGCAGTGAAAGGTCTTCAACTAAGTCCGCTAACTATGGCTACACCTTC. Protein sequence: CASSERSSTKSANYGYTF.